This T cell receptor beta chain was recovered during a study of long-term antiretroviral therapy in people with HIV. About the study: The earliest specimens came about a decade ahead of the 2015 immediate-ART recommendation.

Turning to this clone: Its antigen is unknown.

The study, taken as a whole, reports: ART adherence, viral resistance and therapy changes went unrecorded. Whereas controls had wider CDR3 length ranges, HIV repertoires had narrower ones. Pre-ART-expanded clones dominated the repertoire at all time points.

The assay used was immunoSEQ (version v3.0), run at survey level. The assay was immunoSEQ multiplex PCR, and TCRdb's table has in-frame clones only and misses some. The sample includes about 16,000 clones, 70% to 90% of them seen just once. Between the trimmed V and J ends, which lost 3 bases and 4 bases, there was a span of 14 bases. The CDR3 is 15 amino acids. Germline-derived CDR1 and CDR2 are SGHDT and YYEEEE. The genes are TRBV5-6 and TRBJ2-1; D is ambiguous. The sequences come from unsorted PBMCs, collected around 2.3 years before starting antiretroviral therapy. The clonotype was recovered from a woman aged 25 to 39 with HIV. For the CDR3, the DNA is TGTGCCAGCAGCTCGATCTTTCCGGTGTACAATGAGCAGTTCTTC. Translation gives CASSSIFPVYNEQFF.